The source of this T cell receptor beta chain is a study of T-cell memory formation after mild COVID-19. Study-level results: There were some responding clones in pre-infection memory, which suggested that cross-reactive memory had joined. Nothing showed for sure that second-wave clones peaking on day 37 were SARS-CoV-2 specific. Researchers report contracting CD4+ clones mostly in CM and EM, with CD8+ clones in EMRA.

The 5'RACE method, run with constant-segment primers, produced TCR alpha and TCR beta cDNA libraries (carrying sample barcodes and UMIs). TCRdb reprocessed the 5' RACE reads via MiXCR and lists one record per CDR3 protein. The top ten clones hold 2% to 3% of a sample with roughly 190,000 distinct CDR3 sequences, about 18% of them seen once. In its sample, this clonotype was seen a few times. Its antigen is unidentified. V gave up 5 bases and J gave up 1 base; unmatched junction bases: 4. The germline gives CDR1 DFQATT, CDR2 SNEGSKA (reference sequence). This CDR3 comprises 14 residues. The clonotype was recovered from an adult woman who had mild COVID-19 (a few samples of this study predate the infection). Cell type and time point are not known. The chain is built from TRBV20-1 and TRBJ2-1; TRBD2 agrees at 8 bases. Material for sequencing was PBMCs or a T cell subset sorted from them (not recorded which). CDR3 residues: CSARGGDSYNEQFF. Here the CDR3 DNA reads TGCAGTGCTCGGGGGGGGGATTCCTACAATGAGCAGTTCTTC.